This T cell receptor beta chain was profiled in a study of blood T cell repertoires in COVID-19. Study-level background: Researchers got acute and convalescent COVID-19 samples from the United States, Italy and Spain.

Seattle patient enrollment occurred during active infection, with longitudinal follow-up thereafter. V was clipped by 6 bases and J by 0 bases; unmatched bases: 9. Germline assignment: CDR1 SEHNR and CDR2 FQNEAQ (reference sequence). The CDR3 is 16 residues long. Original processing notes: Estimated nucleated cell counts came from reference gene primer amplification. The repertoire was sequenced with immunoSEQ multiplex PCR; TCRdb's copy has only in-frame clones and lacks some. That table supplies the V and J calls and clone size; D and trimming were determined from the DNA. There are roughly 410,000 clones in the sample; more than 70% occur only once, and 2.3% lies in the top ten.

Material for sequencing was peripheral blood. The gene calls are TRBV7-9 and TRBJ2-3; TRBD2 matches 7 bases. The sequence came from an older woman with COVID-19, enrolled during active disease. The CDR3 sequence: CASSPNGGTSTDTQYF. The CDR3 nucleotides are TGTGCCAGCAGTCCCAACGGGGGGACTAGCACAGATACGCAGTATTTT.